This is a list of T cell receptor beta chains from one sample in a study of cytomegalovirus exposure and HLA in healthy donors. The assay was immunoSEQ multiplex PCR, and TCRdb's table has in-frame clones only and misses some. The sample shows nearly 95,000 clones, roughly three quarters of them seen only once. Sequencing was done on a sample of PBMCs. The receptors come from a woman between 35 and 50 years old in good health and CMV-seronegative. Both conserved end residues are part of each CDR3. D genes are given only for firm matches. For some rows the clone size is stated as once, few or many, or as a class when expanded; others skip it.

v_call	d_call	j_call	clone_size	cdr3_aa	cdr3_nt
TRBV19	-	TRBJ2-4	-	CASQDTGLGKNIQYF	TGTGCCAGTCAAGATACAGGTCTAGGCAAAAACATTCAGTACTTC
TRBV19	TRBD1	TRBJ1-5	-	CASQTGGNQPQHF	TGTGCCAGTCAGACAGGGGGCAATCAGCCCCAGCATTTT
TRBV5-1	-	TRBJ2-5	-	CASSLRSLVGVFQETQYF	TGCGCCAGCAGCTTGCGATCCCTCGTAGGGGTCTTCCAAGAGACCCAGTACTTC
TRBV19	TRBD2	TRBJ2-1	-	CASSALSTAGGRNEQFF	TGTGCCAGTAGTGCACTCTCAACGGCGGGGGGGCGGAATGAGCAGTTCTTC
TRBV4-2	-	TRBJ1-2	-	CASSQETQGNYGYTF	TGTGCCAGCAGCCAAGAGACCCAGGGTAACTATGGCTACACCTTC
TRBV2	-	TRBJ1-5	-	CASSRGETLPLHF	TGTGCCAGCAGTCGGGGGGAGACGCTCCCTCTGCATTTT
TRBV28	-	TRBJ1-5	-	CASREFLGVGNQPQHF	TGTGCCAGCAGAGAGTTTCTAGGGGTGGGCAATCAGCCCCAGCATTTT
TRBV11-3	-	TRBJ2-6	-	CASSLQGANVLTF	TGTGCCAGCAGCTTACAGGGGGCCAACGTCCTGACTTTC
TRBV28	TRBD1	TRBJ2-7	-	CASSIDRGREQYF	TGTGCCAGCAGTATAGACAGGGGACGCGAGCAGTACTTC
TRBV12-5	-	TRBJ1-5	-	CASGVRDNRSPQNF	TGTGCTAGTGGTGTCCGGGATAATCGTTCGCCCCAGAATTTT
TRBV5-6	TRBD1	TRBJ2-1	-	CASSLWTGVNEQFF	TGTGCCAGCAGCTTATGGACAGGGGTGAATGAGCAGTTCTTC
TRBV7-8	-	TRBJ1-1	-	CASSLSYTEAFF	TGTGCCAGCAGCTTGTCGTACACTGAAGCTTTCTTT
TRBV7-9	TRBD1	TRBJ2-7	few	CASRGQGSYEQYF	TGTGCCAGCAGGGGACAGGGGAGTTACGAGCAGTACTTC
TRBV9	TRBD1	TRBJ2-7	-	CASTKLPGQGRAYEQYF	TGTGCCAGCACCAAATTACCGGGACAGGGGAGGGCCTACGAGCAGTACTTC
TRBV18	TRBD1	TRBJ1-1	-	CASSLGQGTPGTEAFF	TGTGCCAGCTCACTAGGACAGGGAACTCCGGGGACTGAAGCTTTCTTT
TRBV5-4	-	TRBJ1-4	-	CASSLWPTNEKLFF	TGTGCCAGCAGCTTGTGGCCGACTAATGAAAAACTGTTTTTT
TRBV27	-	TRBJ2-7	few	CASSLRGSYEQYF	TGTGCCAGCAGTTTGCGAGGTTCCTACGAGCAGTACTTC
TRBV29-1	TRBD2	TRBJ2-1	-	CSVERPSGTYNEQFF	TGCAGCGTTGAAAGGCCTAGCGGGACCTACAATGAGCAGTTCTTC
TRBV28	TRBD2	TRBJ2-5	-	CASSFRGEVETQYF	TGTGCCAGCAGTTTCCGGGGGGAGGTTGAGACCCAGTACTTC
TRBV4-2	TRBD1	TRBJ1-1	-	CASSHWTGMNTEAFF	TGTGCCAGCAGCCACTGGACAGGTATGAACACTGAAGCTTTCTTT
TRBV15	-	TRBJ1-1	-	CATSEVGILTEAFF	TGTGCCACCAGCGAGGTGGGTATTCTCACTGAAGCTTTCTTT
TRBV6-1	-	TRBJ1-5	-	CASREGFSRNQPQHF	TGTGCCAGCAGGGAAGGGTTTTCGCGAAATCAGCCCCAGCATTTT
TRBV9	TRBD2	TRBJ2-7	-	CASSPRPGTSGVYEQYF	TGTGCCAGCAGCCCCCGACCCGGGACTAGCGGGGTCTACGAGCAGTACTTC
TRBV7-9	-	TRBJ1-5	-	CASSSPRADSNQPQHF	TGTGCCAGCAGCTCCCCAAGAGCTGATAGCAATCAGCCCCAGCATTTT
TRBV5-4	-	TRBJ1-2	-	CASSLIQANYGYTF	TGTGCCAGCAGCTTGATCCAGGCTAACTATGGCTACACCTTC
TRBV2	-	TRBJ2-1	-	CASSDRRAWEQFF	TGTGCCAGCAGTGACCGCAGGGCATGGGAGCAGTTCTTC
TRBV25-1	TRBD2	TRBJ2-5	-	CASSVTSGGVKETQYF	TGTGCCAGCAGTGTAACTAGCGGGGGGGTGAAAGAGACCCAGTACTTC
TRBV6-1	TRBD1	TRBJ1-5	once	CASSGQGNQPQNF	TGTGCCAGCAGCGGACAGGGCAATCAGCCCCAGAATTTT
TRBV6-1	TRBD1	TRBJ1-5	once	CASSEVDRGRISNQPQHF	TGTGCCAGCAGTGAAGTAGACAGGGGGCGGATTAGCAATCAGCCCCAGCATTTT
TRBV6-1	-	TRBJ1-2	-	CAVMLLSVYGYTF	TGTGCCGTCATGCTACTGAGCGTCTATGGCTACACCTTC
TRBV19	TRBD1	TRBJ2-2	-	CATMGTVLELFF	TGTGCCACAATGGGGACAGTCCTGGAGCTGTTTTTT
TRBV4-2	-	TRBJ1-2	-	CASSTQGKNYGYTF	TGTGCCAGCAGCACCCAGGGGAAAAACTATGGCTACACCTTC
TRBV5-1	TRBD1	TRBJ2-3	-	CASRKQGAPDTQYF	TGCGCCAGCAGGAAGCAGGGGGCCCCAGATACGCAGTATTTT
TRBV29-1	-	TRBJ2-3	-	CSVDGGGTDTQYF	TGCAGCGTTGATGGCGGGGGCACAGATACGCAGTATTTT
TRBV7-3	TRBD2	TRBJ2-1	-	CASSSGGASYNEQFF	TGTGCCAGCAGTAGCGGGGGGGCCTCCTACAATGAGCAGTTCTTC
TRBV7-9	-	TRBJ2-7	-	CASSEDSLEQYF	TGTGCCAGCAGCGAGGACAGTCTCGAGCAGTACTTC
TRBV29-1	-	TRBJ1-1	-	CSVANTEAFF	TGCAGCGTTGCTAACACTGAAGCTTTCTTT
TRBV6-1	-	TRBJ1-1	-	CASSEGNIHTEAFF	TGTGCCAGCAGTGAAGGCAACATACACACTGAAGCTTTCTTT
TRBV30	TRBD1	TRBJ2-1	-	CAWKGGDRAYNEQFF	TGTGCCTGGAAAGGGGGGGACAGGGCCTACAATGAGCAGTTCTTC
TRBV11-3	-	TRBJ2-3	-	CASSLSRGATDTQYF	TGTGCCAGCAGCTTATCACGGGGGGCCACAGATACGCAGTATTTT
TRBV4-3	TRBD2	TRBJ2-4	-	CASSQERGGQFLAKNIQYF	TGCGCCAGCAGCCAGGAACGGGGGGGCCAGTTTCTAGCCAAAAACATTCAGTACTTC
TRBV7-2	-	TRBJ2-2	-	CASRGQGDTGELFF	TGTGCCAGCAGGGGACAAGGTGACACCGGGGAGCTGTTTTTT
TRBV15	TRBD1	TRBJ1-1	-	CATSRGGQGLEAFF	TGTGCCACCAGCAGAGGTGGACAGGGGCTTGAAGCTTTCTTT
TRBV2	TRBD2	TRBJ2-1	-	CASKPGTSGGGVAQFF	TGTGCCAGCAAACCTGGGACTAGCGGGGGGGGAGTGGCTCAGTTCTTC
TRBV7-2	-	TRBJ2-5	-	CASSLQGETQYF	TGTGCCAGCAGCTTGCAGGGGGAGACCCAGTACTTC
TRBV20-1	TRBD1	TRBJ1-1	-	CSAHRGGEAFF	TGCAGTGCCCACAGGGGGGGGGAAGCTTTCTTT
TRBV19	-	TRBJ1-2	-	CASRTAGGANYGYTF	TGTGCCAGTAGAACGGCGGGGGGCGCTAACTATGGCTACACCTTC
TRBV10-3	-	TRBJ1-1	-	CAIVEGTEAFF	TGTGCCATCGTGGAGGGCACTGAAGCTTTCTTT
TRBV7-2	TRBD1	TRBJ2-7	once	CASSLVISRDRAAYEQYF	TGTGCCAGCAGCTTAGTAATATCCCGGGACAGGGCCGCCTACGAGCAGTACTTC
TRBV15	TRBD1	TRBJ1-1	-	CATSRGQLNTEAFF	TGTGCCACCAGCAGGGGACAGTTGAACACTGAAGCTTTCTTT
TRBV5-6	TRBD1	TRBJ2-3	-	CASSNLQGLTDTQYF	TGTGCCAGCAGCAACTTACAGGGGTTGACAGATACGCAGTATTTT
TRBV15	-	TRBJ2-5	-	CATGKGNRQETQYF	TGTGCCACCGGAAAGGGGAACCGCCAAGAGACCCAGTACTTC
TRBV7-9	TRBD1	TRBJ1-5	-	CASSFHYDRGIYQPQHF	TGTGCCAGCAGCTTCCATTATGACAGGGGCATCTATCAGCCCCAGCATTTT